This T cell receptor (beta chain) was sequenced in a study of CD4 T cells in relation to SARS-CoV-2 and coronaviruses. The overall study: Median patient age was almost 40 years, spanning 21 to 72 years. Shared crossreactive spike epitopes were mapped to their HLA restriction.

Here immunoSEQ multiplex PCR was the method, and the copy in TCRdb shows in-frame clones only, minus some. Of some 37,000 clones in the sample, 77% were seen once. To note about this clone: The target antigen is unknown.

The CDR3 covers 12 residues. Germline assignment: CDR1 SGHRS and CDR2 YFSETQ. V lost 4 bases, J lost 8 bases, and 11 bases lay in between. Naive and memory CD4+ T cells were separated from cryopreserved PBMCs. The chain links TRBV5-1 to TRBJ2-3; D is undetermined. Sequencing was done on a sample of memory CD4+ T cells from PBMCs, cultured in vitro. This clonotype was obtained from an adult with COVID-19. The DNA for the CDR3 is TGCGCCAGCAGCCTGGATGCAGGTACGCAGTATTTT. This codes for CASSLDAGTQYF.